This TCR beta chain is from a study of blood T cell repertoires in COVID-19. Study at large: Samples came from the United States, Italy and Spain, spanning acute and convalescent COVID-19.

The CDR3 runs 13 residues. V lost 0 bases to trimming and J lost 7 bases, with 7 bases between them. CDR1 is MGHRA and CDR2 is YSYEKL in the germline V gene. In the authors' methods: Reference gene primer amplification gave estimated nucleated cell counts. Profiled with immunoSEQ multiplex PCR; TCRdb holds only in-frame clones, not every one. V and J calls and clone size are those listed in that table; D and trimming were worked out from the DNA. The repertoire holds around 40,000 clones, 70% to 90% seen once, with roughly 13% in the top ten. The specimen was peripheral blood. The chain combines TRBV4-1 with TRBJ1-3; the D is unclear. This TCR derives from a human donor in a cohort sampled during active COVID-19. The CDR3 coding sequence is TGCGCCAGCAGCCAAGAGGGAGGGAACACCATATATTTT. Amino acids: CASSQEGGNTIYF.